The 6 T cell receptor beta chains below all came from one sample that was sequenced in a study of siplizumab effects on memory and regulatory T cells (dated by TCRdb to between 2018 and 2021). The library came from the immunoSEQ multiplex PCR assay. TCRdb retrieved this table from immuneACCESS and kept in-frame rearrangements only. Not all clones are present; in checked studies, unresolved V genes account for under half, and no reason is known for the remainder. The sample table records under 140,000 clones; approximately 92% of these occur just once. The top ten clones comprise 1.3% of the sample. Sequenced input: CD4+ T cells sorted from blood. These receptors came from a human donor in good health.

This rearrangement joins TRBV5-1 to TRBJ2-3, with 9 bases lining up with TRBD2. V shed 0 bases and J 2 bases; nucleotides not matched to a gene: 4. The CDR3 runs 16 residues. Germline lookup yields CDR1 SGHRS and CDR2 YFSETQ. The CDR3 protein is CASSLGAGGPTDTQYF. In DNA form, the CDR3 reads TGCGCCAGCAGCTTGGGGGCGGGAGGGCCCACAGATACGCAGTATTTT.

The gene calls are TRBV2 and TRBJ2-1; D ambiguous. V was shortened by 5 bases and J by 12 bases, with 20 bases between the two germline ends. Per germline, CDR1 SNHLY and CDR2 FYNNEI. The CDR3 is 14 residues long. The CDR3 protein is CASSSPPGVLVQFF. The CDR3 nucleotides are TGTGCCAGCAGTTCACCCCCTGGGGTGTTAGTGCAGTTCTTC. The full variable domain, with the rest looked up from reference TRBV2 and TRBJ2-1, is EPEVTQTPSHQVTQMGQEVILRCVPISNHLYFYWYRQILGQKVEFLVSFYNNEISEKSEIFDDQFSVERPDGSNFTLKIRSTKLEDSAMYFCASSSPPGVLVQFFGPGTRLTVL.

The CDR3 DNA reads as TGTGCCAGCAGCTTGGGCAGGGTTCCGGCGGAGACCCAGTACTTC. It encodes CASSLGRVPAETQYF. V usage is TRBV7-9 and J usage is TRBJ2-5, with a possible D match to TRBD1 (5 bases). V dropped 3 bases and J dropped 5 bases, with 16 bases sitting between them. The germline CDR1 and CDR2 sequences are SEHNR and FQNEAQ (reference sequence). This CDR3 contains 15 residues.

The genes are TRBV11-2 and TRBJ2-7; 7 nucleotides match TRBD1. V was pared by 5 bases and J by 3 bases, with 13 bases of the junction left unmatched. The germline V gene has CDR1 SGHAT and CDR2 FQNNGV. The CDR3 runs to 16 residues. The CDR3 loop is CASSRLTGPQSYEQYF. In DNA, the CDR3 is TGTGCCAGCAGCAGGCTGACAGGGCCGCAAAGCTACGAGCAGTACTTC.

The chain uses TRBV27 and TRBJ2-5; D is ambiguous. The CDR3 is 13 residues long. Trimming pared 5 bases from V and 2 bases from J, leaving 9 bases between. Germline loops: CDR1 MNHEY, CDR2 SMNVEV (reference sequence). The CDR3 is CASSPLGQETQYF. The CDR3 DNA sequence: TGTGCCAGCAGTCCGTTGGGGCAAGAGACCCAGTACTTC.

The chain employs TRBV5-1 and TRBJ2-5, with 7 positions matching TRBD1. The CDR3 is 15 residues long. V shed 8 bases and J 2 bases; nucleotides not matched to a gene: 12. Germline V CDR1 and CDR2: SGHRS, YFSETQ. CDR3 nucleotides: TGCGCCAGTTCCCCACAGGGGTCAGTTCAAGAGACCCAGTACTTC. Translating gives CASSPQGSVQETQYF.